The 17 T cell receptor beta chains below come from one sample, sequenced in a study of shared T cell receptors in the human thymus (dated by TCRdb to about 2021). To prepare the library, the immunoSEQ multiplex PCR assay was applied. Here the immuneACCESS table is served through TCRdb, limited to in-frame sequences with V and J called. Missing clones are a known gap in these copies; in checked studies unresolved V genes cover under half, and the rest lacks a known reason. The sample has more than 550,000 clones on record, 80% to 90% of them singletons. The top ten clones comprise around 0.0099% of the sample. The same data also contributed to another study, on human thymus T cells.

Sequenced: thymocytes. Receptors were obtained from a girl under two years old with a congenital heart defect. Donor details come from another sample of the same person, matched by shared clones.

This clone has only a few counts. This rearrangement joins TRBV29-1 to TRBJ1-1, with a weak D call TRBD1 (6 bases). This CDR3 has 17 amino acids. Trimming shortened V by 3 bases and J by 1 base, and 21 bases separated the two germline ends. Germline V gene data show CDR1 as SQVTM and CDR2 as ANQGSEA. Here the CDR3 DNA reads TGCAGCGTTGACCGTGGGACATCTCCAAACGAGAACACTGAAGCTTTCTTT. The encoded protein is CSVDRGTSPNENTEAFF.

CDR3 bases: TGTGCCAGCTCACCACATCTGGCGGGGGGTAATGAGCAGTTCTTC. It specifies CASSPHLAGGNEQFF. The chain has TRBV18 and TRBJ2-1; 8 bases line up with TRBD2. The CDR3 loop spans 15 amino acids. J was trimmed by 7 bases and V by 1 base; bases with no gene match: 6. Looked up from germline, CDR1 is KGHSH and CDR2 is LQKENI.

CDR3 loop: CTSRRRNTEAFF. The DNA for the CDR3 is TGCACCAGCAGGAGGAGGAACACTGAAGCTTTCTTT. V gene TRBV1 combines with J gene TRBJ1-1. TRBV1 is noted as a pseudogene. The CDR3 is made up of 12 amino acids.

This chain links TRBV5-6 with TRBJ1-6, with no clear D. The CDR3 has 14 amino acids. Germline V gene sequence: CDR1 SGHDT, CDR2 YYEEEE. With 0 bases removed from V and 13 bases from J, the gap between germline ends came to 14 bases. The CDR3 nucleotides are TGTGCCAGCAGCTTGGGGAGGCACTCGCCTCCCCTCCACTTT. It yields the protein CASSLGRHSPPLHF.

In this sample, this clone turned up a few times. The chain uses TRBV28 and TRBJ1-1, with D maybe TRBD1 (6 bases). This CDR3 contains 15 residues. Trimming left V 2 bases short and J 5 bases short, with 15 bases between. Germline lookup yields CDR1 MDHEN and CDR2 SYDVKM. The CDR3 sequence is CASSLLTRGGTEAFF. The CDR3, as DNA: TGTGCCAGCAGTTTACTGACGAGGGGGGGGACTGAAGCTTTCTTT.

This chain uses TRBV15 with TRBJ1-1; 8 bases fit TRBD1. With 5 bases clipped from V and 7 bases from J, the junction kept 0 bases outside the gene matches. CDR3 length: 11 residues. Germline V gives CDR1 LNHNV, CDR2 YYDKDF (reference sequence). DNA for the CDR3: TGTGCCACCAGCGGACAGGGTGAAGCTTTCTTT. It translates to CATSGQGEAFF.

To note about this clone: Other DNA sequences of this sample code for an identical CDR3. The rearrangement joins TRBV27 to TRBJ1-2; D possibly corresponds to TRBD1 (6 bases). This CDR3 region has 14 residues. The V gene's germline CDR1 is MNHEY and CDR2 SMNVEV (reference sequence). V lost 5 bases, J lost 0 bases, and 10 bases lay in between. CDR3 DNA sequence: TGTGCCAGCAGTCTGTCAGGGGCTAACTATGGCTACACCTTC. Residues: CASSLSGANYGYTF.

V is TRBV10-2 and J is TRBJ2-7, with D possibly matching TRBD1 (6 bases). The V end was cut by 0 bases, the J end by 4 bases, with 16 bases between. This CDR3 is 16 amino acids long. CDR1 is WSHSY and CDR2 is SAAADI in the germline V gene. Here the CDR3 reads CASSESLDSSLYEQYF. The CDR3 coding sequence is TGCGCCAGCAGTGAGTCCCTGGACAGTAGCCTTTACGAGCAGTACTTC.

V usage is TRBV9 and J usage is TRBJ2-3; 7 bases are a match to TRBD1. Germline lookup yields CDR1 SGDLS and CDR2 YYNGEE. Trimming cost V 0 bases and J 5 bases; bases outside gene matches: 6. The CDR3 consists of 15 residues. The CDR3, as DNA: TGTGCCAGCAGCGTAGAACAGGGGAAAGGAGATACGCAGTATTTT. Translating it yields CASSVEQGKGDTQYF. Based on the CDR3 plus reference TRBV9 and TRBJ2-3, the full variable domain is DSGVTQTPKHLITATGQRVTLRCSPRSGDLSVYWYQQSLDQGLQFLIQYYNGEERAKGNILERFSAQQFPDLHSELNLSSLELGDSALYFCASSVEQGKGDTQYFGPGTRLTVL.

The chain couples TRBV11-3 to TRBJ2-1, with 7 bases aligning to TRBD2. The length of the CDR3 is 15 residues. J was trimmed by 7 bases and V by 5 bases; bases with no gene match: 11. Germline assignment: CDR1 SGHNT and CDR2 YENEEA. CDR3 bases: TGTGCCAGCAGCCCTCCAACGAGTAGCGGGAATGAGCAGTTCTTC. Translated, it gives CASSPPTSSGNEQFF.

The chain employs TRBV25-1 and TRBJ1-2; 7 nucleotides line up with TRBD1. From germline, CDR1 is MGHDK and CDR2 SYGVNS. The CDR3 length is 14 residues. The V gene end was trimmed by 4 bases and the J gene end by 2 bases; junction bases not matched to a gene: 4. CDR3 sequence: CASSGQGWNYGYTF. CDR3 sequence (DNA): TGTGCCAGCAGTGGACAGGGTTGGAACTATGGCTACACCTTC.

This chain connects TRBV5-1 to TRBJ1-1; 7 nucleotides line up with TRBD1. With 3 bases clipped from V and 3 bases from J, the junction kept 11 bases outside the gene matches. The CDR3 is 16 residues long. The germline gives CDR1 SGHRS, CDR2 YFSETQ. CDR3 bases: TGCGCCAGCAGCTACGGACAGGAGGCCTGGGACACTGAAGCTTTCTTT. Translation: CASSYGQEAWDTEAFF.

In this sample, this clone turned up once. The chain has TRBV27 and TRBJ2-7; tentative D call: TRBD2 (5 bases). The V end lost 1 base, the J end lost 0 bases, and 13 bases lay between the germline ends. This CDR3 comprises 16 residues. In germline, CDR1 is MNHEY, CDR2 SMNVEV (reference sequence). The CDR3 nucleotides read TGTGCCAGCAGTTTATATCCGGGGAAGCTCTCCTACGAGCAGTACTTC. This sequence encodes CASSLYPGKLSYEQYF.

The chain is built from TRBV5-6 and TRBJ1-1; 7 bases are shared with TRBD1. Germline V gives CDR1 SGHDT, CDR2 YYEEEE. J gave up 5 bases and V 4 bases, and 11 bases lay outside the gene matches. This CDR3 region has 15 residues. CDR3 region: CASSLRGGASTEAFF. As DNA, the CDR3 is TGTGCCAGCAGCCTCCGAGGGGGCGCGTCAACTGAAGCTTTCTTT.

The sample holds one count of this clone. The chain is built from TRBV5-1 and TRBJ2-1; 9 nucleotides match TRBD2. The CDR3 has 15 amino acids. Germline lookup yields CDR1 SGHRS and CDR2 YFSETQ. Trimming took 5 bases from V and 3 from J; bases not matched to a gene: 6. The CDR3 bases are TGCGCCAGCAGACTCCTAGCGGGGATCTACAATGAGCAGTTCTTC. Its protein is CASRLLAGIYNEQFF.

J is TRBJ2-5 and V is TRBV5-6, with D unresolved. There are 14 residues in the CDR3. Germline loops: CDR1 SGHDT, CDR2 YYEEEE. V lost 4 bases to trimming and J lost 0 bases, with 10 bases between them. CDR3 in amino acids: CASSPRWYQETQYF. The CDR3 DNA reads TGTGCCAGCAGCCCACGGTGGTACCAAGAGACCCAGTACTTC. The full variable domain, rest sourced from reference TRBV5-6 and TRBJ2-5, is DAGVTQSPTHLIKTRGQQVTLRCSPKSGHDTVSWYQQALGQGPQFIFQYYEEEERQRGNFPDRFSGHQFPNYSSELNVNALLLGDSALYLCASSPRWYQETQYFGPGTRLLVL.

CDR3 in DNA: TGTGCCAGCAGCCAAAAGTTTCGGGGGGAAGGAGATACGCAGTATTTT. This sequence encodes CASSQKFRGEGDTQYF. The chain couples TRBV14 to TRBJ2-3, with 7 bases identical to TRBD2. J gave up 5 bases and V 2 bases, and 10 bases lay outside the gene matches. Germline V gene data show CDR1 as SGHDN and CDR2 as FVKESK. The CDR3 contains 16 residues.